This is a list of T cell receptor beta chains from one sample in a study of T cells after posttransplantation cyclophosphamide. The assay was immunoSEQ multiplex PCR, and TCRdb's table has in-frame clones only and misses some. The specimen has about 30,000 clones, none found just once. The sample taken for sequencing was PBMCs. The origin of the receptors is a woman aged 55-75 years in good health, CMV-negative, and a related stem cell transplant donor. The CDR3 runs from the conserved cysteine through the conserved F or W. The D gene is left open where the match is weak. For some rows the clone size is stated as once, few or many, or as a class when expanded; others skip it.

d_call	clone_size	cdr3_length	v_call	j_call	cdr3_aa	cdr3_nt
NA	few	15	TRBV30	TRBJ2-7	CAWSVGLALGTEQYF	TGTGCCTGGAGTGTAGGACTGGCGTTGGGTACAGAGCAGTACTTC
NA	NA	14	TRBV6-1	TRBJ2-3	CASSRLEKADTQYF	TGTGCCAGCAGCCGACTAGAAAAGGCAGATACGCAGTATTTT
TRBD2	many	15	TRBV25-1	TRBJ2-1	CASSVAGGFYNEQFF	TGTGCCAGCAGTGTAGCGGGGGGTTTTTACAATGAGCAGTTCTTC
NA	many	11	TRBV6-6	TRBJ1-4	CASSPDEKLFF	TGTGCCAGCAGCCCGGATGAAAAACTGTTTTTT
NA	many	13	TRBV28	TRBJ1-1	CASGGVWATEAFF	TGTGCCAGTGGAGGGGTTTGGGCCACTGAAGCTTTCTTT
NA	many	14	TRBV18	TRBJ1-1	CASSPGGGGTEAFF	TGTGCCAGCTCACCAGGGGGCGGCGGCACTGAAGCTTTCTTT
NA	many	14	TRBV7-2	TRBJ1-3	CASSRQSSGNTIYF	TGTGCCAGCAGTCGACAATCCTCTGGAAACACCATATATTTT
NA	NA	12	TRBV12-3/TRBV12-4	TRBJ2-5	CASSPGWETQYF	TGTGCCAGCAGCCCGGGGTGGGAGACCCAGTACTTC
TRBD2	few	14	TRBV7-2	TRBJ2-3	CASSDRLAGLTQYF	TGTGCCAGCAGCGATCGGCTAGCGGGGTTGACGCAGTATTTT
NA	many	15	TRBV14	TRBJ2-1	CASSPPGHPLNEQFF	TGTGCCAGCAGCCCCCCGGGACACCCTTTGAATGAGCAGTTCTTC
NA	many	15	TRBV5-1	TRBJ2-1	CASSLGEATYNEQFF	TGCGCCAGCAGCTTGGGTGAGGCCACCTACAATGAGCAGTTCTTC
NA	NA	15	TRBV6-2/TRBV6-3	TRBJ1-2	CASSSYRREDYGYTF	TGTGCCAGCAGCAGTTACCGGCGGGAGGACTATGGCTACACCTTC
TRBD1	many	13	TRBV2	TRBJ1-1	CASRGQPNTEAFF	TGTGCCAGCAGGGGACAGCCGAACACTGAAGCTTTCTTT
NA	NA	11	TRBV30	TRBJ2-5	CAITRGETQYF	TGTGCCATTACAAGGGGGGAGACCCAGTACTTC
NA	few	15	TRBV7-8	TRBJ2-3	CASSLRDFITDTQYF	TGTGCCAGCAGCTTAAGGGACTTCATCACAGATACGCAGTATTTT
NA	many	15	TRBV19	TRBJ1-2	CASSPLQGKAYGYTF	TGTGCCAGTAGTCCGCTACAGGGTAAAGCCTATGGCTACACCTTC
NA	many	13	TRBV12-3/TRBV12-4	TRBJ1-2	CASSYRESGGYTF	TGTGCCAGCAGTTACAGGGAATCAGGGGGCTACACCTTC
NA	NA	15	TRBV5-1	TRBJ2-7	CASSFSGQRTYEQYF	TGCGCCAGCAGCTTCTCCGGACAGCGAACCTACGAGCAGTACTTC
TRBD1	many	14	TRBV18	TRBJ2-7	CASSLRTGGYEQYF	TGTGCCAGCTCATTACGGACAGGGGGCTACGAGCAGTACTTC
TRBD1	many	15	TRBV7-2	TRBJ2-1	CASSADRGLRNEQFF	TGTGCCAGCAGCGCCGACAGGGGCCTCCGCAATGAGCAGTTCTTC
TRBD2	many	16	TRBV6-2/TRBV6-3	TRBJ2-3	CASAPPTSGLVDTQYF	TGTGCCAGCGCCCCCCCGACTAGCGGGCTCGTGGATACGCAGTATTTT
NA	many	15	TRBV7-6	TRBJ2-7	CASSLGALGAGEQYF	TGTGCCAGCAGCTTAGGGGCCCTTGGCGCAGGCGAGCAGTACTTC
NA	many	12	TRBV6-2/TRBV6-3	TRBJ2-1	CASSYSLREQFF	TGTGCCAGCAGTTACTCACTAAGAGAGCAGTTCTTC
TRBD1	many	11	TRBV28	TRBJ2-7	CASDRDYEQYF	TGTGCCAGCGACAGGGACTACGAGCAGTACTTC
NA	many	13	TRBV28	TRBJ1-2	CAIPHGGGRSYTF	TGTGCCATCCCCCACGGGGGTGGTAGAAGCTACACCTTC
NA	NA	16	TRBV6-5	TRBJ2-2	CASSYSNAPGSGELFF	TGTGCCAGCAGTTACTCGAATGCCCCCGGGTCCGGGGAGCTGTTTTTT
TRBD2	many	14	TRBV19	TRBJ2-7	CASSRLAGGREQYF	TGTGCCAGTAGCCGACTAGCGGGGGGGCGCGAGCAGTACTTC
NA	many	15	TRBV7-3	TRBJ1-1	CASRLQGIMNTEAFF	TGTGCCAGCAGACTACAGGGAATAATGAACACTGAAGCTTTCTTT
TRBD1	many	13	TRBV2	TRBJ1-2	CASSRGPPRGYTF	TGTGCCAGCAGCAGGGGGCCTCCCCGGGGCTACACCTTC
TRBD1	many	15	TRBV5-1	TRBJ1-2	CASSYEAGTGGGYTF	TGCGCCAGCAGCTATGAGGCCGGGACAGGGGGAGGCTACACCTTC
NA	NA	11	TRBV30	TRBJ1-2	CASSGNYGYTF	TGTGCCTCCTCGGGGAACTATGGCTACACCTTC
NA	many	13	TRBV5-1	TRBJ1-1	CASSPTVATEAFF	TGCGCCAGCAGCCCGACTGTGGCCACTGAAGCTTTCTTT
NA	many	15	TRBV18	TRBJ2-1	CASSPTAGSYNEQFF	TGTGCCAGCTCACCCACGGCGGGAAGCTACAATGAGCAGTTCTTC
NA	many	13	TRBV7-3	TRBJ2-1	CASSLSVKDEQFF	TGTGCCAGCAGCTTATCTGTAAAGGATGAGCAGTTCTTC
TRBD2	few	17	TRBV13	TRBJ2-1	CASSLGLAAGIYNEQFF	TGTGCCAGCAGCTTAGGCCTGGCAGCGGGGATTTACAATGAGCAGTTCTTC
NA	many	16	TRBV7-2	TRBJ2-2	CASSLAGAPSGGELFF	TGTGCCAGCAGCTTAGCGGGTGCTCCCTCGGGCGGGGAGCTGTTTTTT
TRBD2	many	14	TRBV28	TRBJ2-7	CASSYGGGLYEQYF	TGTGCCAGCAGCTACGGGGGGGGGCTGTACGAGCAGTACTTC
TRBD1	many	13	TRBV11-2	TRBJ1-1	CASSWDRGFGAFF	TGTGCCAGCAGCTGGGACAGGGGGTTCGGAGCTTTCTTT
NA	many	13	TRBV7-2	TRBJ1-4	CASSLMTYEKLFF	TGTGCCAGCAGCTTAATGACATATGAAAAACTGTTTTTT
TRBD1	many	14	TRBV27	TRBJ1-2	CASSLGTGTYGYTF	TGTGCCAGCAGTTTAGGGACAGGCACCTATGGCTACACCTTC
TRBD2	NA	18	TRBV28	TRBJ2-5	CASSLTFKLAGGKETQYF	TGTGCCAGCAGTTTAACCTTTAAACTAGCGGGAGGGAAAGAGACCCAGTACTTC
TRBD1	many	17	TRBV27	TRBJ2-7	CASRFSSAGQGNYEQYF	TGTGCCAGCAGGTTTAGCAGTGCGGGACAGGGCAATTACGAGCAGTACTTC
TRBD1	few	16	TRBV2	TRBJ1-1	CASSASTGTGYTEAFF	TGTGCCAGCAGTGCCTCAACCGGGACAGGGTACACTGAAGCTTTCTTT
NA	many	11	TRBV14	TRBJ2-7	CASSRALEQYF	TGTGCCAGCAGCCGAGCGCTCGAGCAGTACTTC
TRBD2	many	13	TRBV25-1	TRBJ2-7	CASTAGAPYEQYF	TGTGCCAGCACAGCGGGAGCCCCCTACGAGCAGTACTTC
TRBD2	many	16	TRBV12-3/TRBV12-4	TRBJ2-3	CASSLHGRGYTDTQYF	TGTGCCAGCAGTTTACACGGGAGGGGCTACACAGATACGCAGTATTTT
NA	few	14	TRBV7-2	TRBJ2-5	CASSPTRGKKTQYF	TGTGCCAGCAGCCCCACTAGGGGGAAAAAGACCCAGTACTTC